This record covers a single T cell receptor (beta chain). What it recognizes is unknown. V was clipped by 3 bases and J by 5 bases; unmatched bases: 7. The CDR3 loop spans 16 amino acids. Germline CDR1 reads SGHVS; CDR2 reads FQNEAQ. The sample is drawn from a study of blood T cells in healthy people across ages. Study-wide results and limits: The diversity estimates, figures obtained from one million T cells, were considered underestimates.

For the second PCR, which ran for roughly 7 to 11 cycles, a sample-barcoded 5' primer and a J-beta primer mix were used. Each cDNA molecule was tagged by a template-switch adaptor that had 12 random nucleotides. Using its own MiXCR run on the 5' RACE reads, TCRdb lists one record per CDR3 protein. The data contain more than 1,400,000 distinct CDR3 sequences, roughly 40% of them seen just once; the ten biggest clones take up 7% to 9%. What was sequenced was blood. This TCR came from a woman between 18 and 30 years old in good health. This rearrangement joins TRBV7-8 to TRBJ2-3, with 11 bases lining up with TRBD2. CDR3 protein: CASSFLAGGRVDTQYF. Written as DNA, the CDR3 is TGTGCCAGCAGCTTTCTAGCGGGAGGACGGGTAGATACGCAGTATTTT.